This T cell receptor (beta chain) was captured in a study of shared clonotypes between healthy human individuals. Study results and caveats: Sharing across a few donors was seen in roughly 5% of naive CD4 clonotypes. Enrolling few donors narrowed the genetic and exposure-history diversity that was represented. What naive subsets generally showed was a larger estimated richness than memory subsets showed.

Turning to this clone: Its specificity is not known.

TCRdb's copy holds only in-frame clones and misses some; the assay was immunoSEQ multiplex PCR. The sample holds some 500,000 clones, roughly 95% seen once. Input material: naive CD4+ T cells sorted from blood. Subset described: CD45RA+ positively selected. The sequence derives from a woman aged 30 to 39 in good health.

The chain's CDR3 is CASSLVQGVGNEQFF. Here the CDR3 DNA reads TGTGCCAGCAGCTTGGTACAGGGGGTAGGTAATGAGCAGTTCTTC. V gene TRBV5-8 combines with J gene TRBJ2-1, with 8 nucleotides matching TRBD1. CDR3 length equals 15 residues. Germline V gene sequence: CDR1 SGHTS, CDR2 YDEGEE. The ends lost 0 bases at V and 7 bases at J; junction bases unmatched: 6.